One and the same sample provided the 9 T cell receptor beta chains below, sequenced in a study of T cells in Graves' hyperthyroidism and ophthalmopathy. Amplified TCR beta CDR3 regions came from RNA transcripts. HTBI primers were employed in a first-round RT-PCR of the TCR CDR3. TCRdb analysed the multiplex PCR reads with MiXCR anew, one entry per CDR3 protein. Among a few hundred thousand distinct CDR3 sequences listed, about 13% were seen once. Sequencing was performed on blood. These receptors were taken from a woman aged 18-29 years with Graves' hyperthyroidism.

This clonotype was counted ten times or more. The V gene is TRBV5-1, the J gene TRBJ2-3; TRBD1 matches 7 bases. The CDR3 runs 13 residues. Germline V gene data show CDR1 as SGHRS and CDR2 as YFSETQ. Losses at the gene ends were 5 bases for V and 2 bases for J; bases not matched to a gene: 2. CDR3 residues: CASRQGTTDTQYF. DNA for the CDR3: TGCGCCAGCAGACAGGGGACCACAGATACGCAGTATTTT.

A note on this clonotype: A much larger clone differs from this one at a single base, so this may be a read error. This chain uses TRBV19 with TRBJ2-1, with D possibly being TRBD1 or TRBD2 (5 bases each). The CDR3 is 16 amino acids. Trimming cost V 3 bases and J 7 bases, with 19 bases left between them. CDR1 LNHDA and CDR2 SQIVND come from the germline V gene (reference sequence). CDR3 DNA: TGTGCCAGTAGTATGGGGTGGGGGTCAACTGGGAATGAGCAGTTCTTC. Translating gives CASSMGWGSTGNEQFF.

This clonotype turned up a few times. This chain links TRBV11-2 with TRBJ1-3; D gene uncertain. CDR1 SGHAT and CDR2 FQNNGV come from the germline V gene. V was pared by 4 bases and J by 0 bases, with 10 bases between. The CDR3 runs 15 residues. CDR3 coding DNA: TGTGCCAGCAGCTCTCAAACCAACTCTGGAAACACCATATATTTT. Protein: CASSSQTNSGNTIYF.

This clonotype was picked up many times. The gene calls are TRBV6-2 or TRBV6-3 and TRBJ2-3; D is uncertain. Germline-derived CDR1 and CDR2 are MNHEY and SVGEGT. The length of the CDR3 is 13 residues. V lost 7 bases and J 5 bases, leaving 13 bases between the germline ends. The CDR3 DNA is TGTGCCAGCAACCGCCTGTCGGAAGATACGCAGTATTTT. This encodes CASNRLSEDTQYF.

This clonotype has a handful of counts. The J gene is TRBJ1-2, the V gene TRBV10-3, with 11 bases aligning to TRBD1. Germline values: CDR1 ENHRY, CDR2 SYGVKD. J gave up 7 bases and V 2 bases, and 3 bases lay outside the gene matches. The CDR3 is 14 amino acids. This CDR3 reads CAISEGQGARGYTF. The CDR3 DNA reads as TGTGCCATCAGTGAGGGACAGGGGGCGCGTGGCTACACCTTC.

Many counts were recorded for this clonotype. The chain is built from TRBV12-3 or TRBV12-4 and TRBJ2-1, with 13 positions matching TRBD2. Unmatched junction bases numbered 7, after V lost 4 bases and J lost 1 base. This CDR3 region has 18 residues. The CDR3 nucleotides are TGTGCCAGCAGTTCGGACGGACTAGCGGGGGATTCCTACAATGAGCAGTTCTTC. Translated: CASSSDGLAGDSYNEQFF.

This clonotype was counted at least ten times. The rearrangement links TRBV9 to TRBJ2-7, with 10 bases matching TRBD1. This CDR3 region has 15 residues. J was trimmed by 2 bases and V by 0 bases; bases with no gene match: 2. Germline V gene lookup returns CDR1 SGDLS and CDR2 YYNGEE. The CDR3 DNA is TGTGCCAGCAGCGTAGACGGACAGGGGGCCTACGAGCAGTACTTC. This gives the protein CASSVDGQGAYEQYF.

This clonotype came up many times. This rearrangement joins TRBV12-3 or TRBV12-4 to TRBJ1-1; TRBD1 agrees at 7 bases. J lost 4 bases, V lost 7 bases, and 6 bases had no gene match. The length of the CDR3 is 13 residues. CDR3 nucleotides: TGTGCCAGCACCCCCGACAGGGTCACTGAAGCTTTCTTT. Translating it yields CASTPDRVTEAFF.

The sample holds many counts of this clonotype. The rearrangement uses TRBV12-3 or TRBV12-4 and TRBJ2-7, with unresolved D. The CDR3 is 17 residues long. Trimming cost V 2 bases and J 7 bases, with 24 bases left between them. CDR3 coding DNA: TGTGCCAGCAGTTTACTATTTTCGTCAGTGCCCCCTGGGGAGCAGTACTTC. Protein product: CASSLLFSSVPPGEQYF.